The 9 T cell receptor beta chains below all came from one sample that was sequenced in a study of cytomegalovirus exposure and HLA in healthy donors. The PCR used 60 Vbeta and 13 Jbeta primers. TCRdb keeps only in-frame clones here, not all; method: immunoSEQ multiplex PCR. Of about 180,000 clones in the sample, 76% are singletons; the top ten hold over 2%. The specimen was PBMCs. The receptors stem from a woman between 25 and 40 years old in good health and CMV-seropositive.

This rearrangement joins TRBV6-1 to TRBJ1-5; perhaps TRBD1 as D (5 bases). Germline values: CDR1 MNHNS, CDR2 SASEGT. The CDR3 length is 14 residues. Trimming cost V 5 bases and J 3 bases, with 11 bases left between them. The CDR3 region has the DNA TGTGCCAGCAGTCGACCAGGGTACAATCAGCCCCAGCATTTT. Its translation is CASSRPGYNQPQHF.

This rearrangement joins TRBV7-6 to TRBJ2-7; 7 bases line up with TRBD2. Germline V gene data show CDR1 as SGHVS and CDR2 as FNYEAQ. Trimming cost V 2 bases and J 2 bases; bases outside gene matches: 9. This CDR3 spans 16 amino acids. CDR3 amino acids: CASSLNSGLKTYEQYF. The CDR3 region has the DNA TGTGCCAGCAGCTTAAATTCGGGACTAAAAACCTACGAGCAGTACTTC.

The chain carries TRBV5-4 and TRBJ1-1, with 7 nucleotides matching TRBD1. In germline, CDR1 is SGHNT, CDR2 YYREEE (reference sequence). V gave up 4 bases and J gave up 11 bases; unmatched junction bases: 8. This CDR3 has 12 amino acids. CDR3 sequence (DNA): TGTGCCAGCAGCAAAACAGGGGCGTTGGCTTTCTTT. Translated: CASSKTGALAFF.

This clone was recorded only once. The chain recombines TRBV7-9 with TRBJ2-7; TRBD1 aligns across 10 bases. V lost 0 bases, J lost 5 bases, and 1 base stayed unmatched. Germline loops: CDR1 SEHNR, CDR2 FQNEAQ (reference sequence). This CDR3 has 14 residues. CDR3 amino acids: CASSLAGTGDEQYF. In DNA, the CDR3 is TGTGCCAGCAGCTTAGCTGGGACAGGGGACGAGCAGTACTTC.

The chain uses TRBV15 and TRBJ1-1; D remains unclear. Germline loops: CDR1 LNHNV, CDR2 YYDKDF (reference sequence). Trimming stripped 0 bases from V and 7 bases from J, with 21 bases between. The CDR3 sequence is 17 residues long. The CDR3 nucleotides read TGTGCCACCAGCAGAGACGCGATTTTAAAACTAAGCAGTGAAGCTTTCTTT. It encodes CATSRDAILKLSSEAFF.

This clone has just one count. CDR3 sequence reads: CASSHLGAGGYDEQFF. In DNA form, the CDR3 reads TGCGCCAGCAGCCACCTGGGGGCGGGGGGTTACGATGAGCAGTTCTTC. The chain employs TRBV4-3 and TRBJ2-1; 8 bases are a match to TRBD2. This CDR3 is built from 16 residues. Germline CDR1 is LGHNA and CDR2 is YSLEER. The V and J ends lost 3 bases and 8 bases, in that order; junction bases with no gene match: 12.

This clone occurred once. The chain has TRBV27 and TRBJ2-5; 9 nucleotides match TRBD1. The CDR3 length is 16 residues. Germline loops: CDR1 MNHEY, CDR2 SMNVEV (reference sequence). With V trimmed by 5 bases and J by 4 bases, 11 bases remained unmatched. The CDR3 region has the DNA TGTGCCAGCAGTCTGCTGGGACAGGGCCCGCCAGAGACCCAGTACTTC. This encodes CASSLLGQGPPETQYF.

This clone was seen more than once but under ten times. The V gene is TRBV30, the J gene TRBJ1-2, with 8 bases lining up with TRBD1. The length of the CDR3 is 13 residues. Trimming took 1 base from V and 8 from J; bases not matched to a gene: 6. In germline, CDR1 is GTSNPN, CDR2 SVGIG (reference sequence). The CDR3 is CAWSATGAEGYTF. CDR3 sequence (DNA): TGTGCCTGGAGTGCGACAGGGGCCGAGGGCTACACCTTC.

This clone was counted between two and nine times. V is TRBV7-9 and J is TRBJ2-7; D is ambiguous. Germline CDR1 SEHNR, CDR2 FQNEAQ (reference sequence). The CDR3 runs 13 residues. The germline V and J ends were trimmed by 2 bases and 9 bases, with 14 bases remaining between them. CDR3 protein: CASSLSLVVGQYF. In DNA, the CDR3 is TGTGCCAGCAGCTTATCACTTGTCGTTGGGCAGTACTTC.